The clone carrying this T cell receptor beta chain was seen more than once but under ten times. Its cognate antigen is unknown. Trimming took off 6 bases at V and 7 bases at J, with 16 bases between the two ends. Germline-derived CDR1 and CDR2 are KGHSH and LQKENI. The CDR3 has 13 residues. These data are taken from a study of T-cell memory formation after mild COVID-19. Study in general: Across donors, TCR clusters were largely donor specific. Study-level points and caveats: Pre-infection memory already had some responding clones, implying cross-reactive memory joined.

TCRdb called the 5' RACE reads again in MiXCR, with one record for every CDR3 protein. Here the sample spans roughly 300,000 distinct CDR3 sequences, roughly 15% being singletons. Sample: PBMCs or a T cell subset sorted from them (not recorded which). V and J are TRBV18 and TRBJ2-7; tentatively, D is TRBD1 (7 bases). This TCR was recovered from a man between 18 and 35 years old who had mild COVID-19 (a few samples of this study predate the infection). Cell type and time point are not known. CDR3 loop: CASSRGTAGEQYV. DNA for the CDR3: TGTGCCAGCTCCCGCGGGACAGCCGGGGAGCAGTACGTC.